The 31 T cell receptor beta chains below all came from one sample that was sequenced in a study of blood T cell repertoires in COVID-19. The repertoire was sequenced with immunoSEQ multiplex PCR; TCRdb's copy has only in-frame clones and lacks some. The sample has roughly 200,000 clones, roughly 77% seen once. The source material was peripheral blood. These receptors were obtained from a woman over 75 with COVID-19, enrolled during active disease.

V gene TRBV7-9 combines with J gene TRBJ1-2; D may be TRBD1 (5 bases). The V and J ends lost 8 bases and 2 bases respectively, with 12 bases between them. CDR1 is SEHNR and CDR2 is FQNEAQ in the germline V gene (reference sequence). CDR3 length equals 13 residues. The CDR3, as DNA: TGTGCCAGCGGTTTGGGGGGGAACTATGGCTACACCTTC. Translating gives CASGLGGNYGYTF.

V is TRBV3-1 (or the pseudogene TRBV3-2) and J is TRBJ2-2; 7 positions match TRBD2. The CDR3 runs to 17 residues. V was pared by 4 bases and J by 6 bases, with 14 bases of the junction left unmatched. Per germline, CDR1 LGHDT and CDR2 YNNKEL (reference sequence). CDR3 DNA sequence: TGTGCCAGCAGCCCCAAAGGGGAGGGTGACCCCCCCGGGGAGCTGTTTTTT. This encodes CASSPKGEGDPPGELFF.

The J gene is TRBJ1-1, the V gene TRBV18; no firm D call. Germline CDR1 reads KGHSH; CDR2 reads LQKENI. V lost 2 bases and J lost 0, with 10 bases in between. CDR3 length: 15 amino acids. The CDR3 region has the DNA TGTGCCAGCTCACCATCGGGAGGGTTGAACACTGAAGCTTTCTTT. This sequence encodes CASSPSGGLNTEAFF. The complete variable domain, with remaining parts taken from reference TRBV18 and TRBJ1-1, reads NAGVMQNPRHLVRRRGQEARLRCSPMKGHSHVYWYRQLPEEGLKFMVYLQKENIIDESGMPKERFSAEFPKEGPSILRIQQVVRGDSAAYFCASSPSGGLNTEAFFGQGTRLTVV.

The chain has TRBV27 and TRBJ1-2, with D perhaps TRBD1 (5 bases). Germline CDR1 reads MNHEY; CDR2 reads SMNVEV (reference sequence). Between the trimmed V and J ends, which lost 0 bases and 7 bases, there was a span of 15 bases. This CDR3 contains 15 residues. For the CDR3, the DNA is TGTGCCAGCAGTTTATCCCTCGGTTTGGGGGGTGGCTACACCTTC. Protein: CASSLSLGLGGGYTF.

This chain links TRBV30 with TRBJ1-2; TRBD1 matches 9 bases. The V and J ends lost 7 bases and 3 bases, in that order; junction bases with no gene match: 6. The CDR3 is made up of 13 amino acids. Germline loops: CDR1 GTSNPN, CDR2 SVGIG (reference sequence). The CDR3 protein is CASHRGLDYGYTF. The CDR3 bases are TGTGCCTCCCACAGGGGGCTGGACTATGGCTACACCTTC.

The genes are TRBV5-1 and TRBJ1-1; no firm D call. Germline loops: CDR1 SGHRS, CDR2 YFSETQ. Trimming shortened V by 5 bases and J by 1 base, and 9 bases separated the two germline ends. This CDR3 is 13 amino acids long. The CDR3 loop reads CASSSRGNTEAFF. CDR3 sequence (DNA): TGCGCCAGCAGTTCCCGAGGGAACACTGAAGCTTTCTTT.

This clone was seen ten or more times. The chain is built from TRBV25-1 and TRBJ1-2; the D gene is possibly TRBD1 (5 bases). The CDR3 is made up of 13 amino acids. Germline values: CDR1 MGHDK, CDR2 SYGVNS. Trimming cost V 4 bases and J 7 bases, with 13 bases left between them. CDR3 sequence reads: CASSGLPGGGYTF. Written as DNA, the CDR3 is TGTGCCAGCAGTGGCCTCCCGGGGGGTGGCTACACCTTC.

Concerning this clone: Within the sample, other DNA sequences also encode this same CDR3. V is TRBV5-1 and J is TRBJ1-1, with 7 bases aligning to TRBD1. From germline, CDR1 is SGHRS and CDR2 YFSETQ. The CDR3 runs to 13 residues. V was pared by 2 bases and J by 3 bases, with 1 base of the junction left unmatched. The CDR3 DNA sequence: TGCGCCAGCAGCTTAACAGGGGACACTGAAGCTTTCTTT. Its protein product is CASSLTGDTEAFF.

This sequence joins TRBV12-5 and TRBJ1-1; perhaps TRBD1 as D (6 bases). Trimming pared 0 bases from V and 1 base from J, leaving 9 bases between. The germline gives CDR1 LGHNT, CDR2 FRNRAP. The CDR3 consists of 15 residues. CDR3 sequence: CASGLVPGENTEAFF. Here the CDR3 DNA reads TGTGCTAGTGGTTTGGTCCCAGGGGAGAACACTGAAGCTTTCTTT.

The genes are TRBV7-9 and TRBJ2-3; TRBD2 might be the D (6 bases). Per the germline V gene, CDR1 is SEHNR and CDR2 is FQNEAQ (reference sequence). The CDR3 loop spans 16 amino acids. Trimming removed 2 bases from V and 4 bases from J, with 16 bases in between. The CDR3 region is CASSLRWSGGSDTQYF. DNA for the CDR3: TGTGCCAGCAGCTTAAGATGGAGTGGGGGGTCAGATACGCAGTATTTT.

The rearrangement links TRBV10-2 to TRBJ2-1, with 7 bases identical to TRBD1. The junction had 10 bases not matched to a gene; V was cut back by 6 bases and J by 2 bases. The CDR3 length is 16 residues. CDR1 is WSHSY, CDR2 SAAADI, per germline. CDR3 DNA sequence: TGCGCCAGCAGCCGCAGGGGGACCGACCCCTACAATGAGCAGTTCTTC. Protein: CASSRRGTDPYNEQFF.

The CDR3 region has the DNA TGTGCCAGCAGCGCCACTAGCGGGTCATTGAATGAGCAGTTCTTC. Protein: CASSATSGSLNEQFF. This chain joins TRBV9 and TRBJ2-1, with 9 bases matching TRBD2. The V gene end was trimmed by 3 bases and the J gene end by 7 bases; junction bases not matched to a gene: 8. This CDR3 spans 15 amino acids. Germline loops: CDR1 SGDLS, CDR2 YYNGEE. Combining the CDR3 with reference TRBV9 and TRBJ2-1 gives the whole variable domain DSGVTQTPKHLITATGQRVTLRCSPRSGDLSVYWYQQSLDQGLQFLIQYYNGEERAKGNILERFSAQQFPDLHSELNLSSLELGDSALYFCASSATSGSLNEQFFGPGTRLTVL.

This chain joins TRBV7-8 and TRBJ2-5; tentatively, D is TRBD2 (5 bases). V lost 0 bases to trimming and J lost 1 base, with 12 bases between them. CDR1 SGHVS and CDR2 FQNEAQ come from the germline V gene. This CDR3 has 16 residues. The chain's CDR3 is CASSLARAGRQETQYF. The CDR3 DNA is TGTGCCAGCAGCTTAGCGCGGGCGGGCCGCCAAGAGACCCAGTACTTC. The full variable domain, in which reference TRBV7-8 and TRBJ2-5 provide the parts outside the CDR3, is GAGVSQSPRYKVAKRGQDVALRCDPISGHVSLFWYQQALGQGPEFLTYFQNEAQLDKSGLPSDRFFAERPEGSVSTLKIQRTQQEDSAVYLCASSLARAGRQETQYFGPGTRLLVL.

This chain uses TRBV4-1 with TRBJ2-3, with D possibly being TRBD1 (5 bases). CDR3 length equals 16 residues. Trimming shortened V by 1 base and J by 0 bases, and 11 bases separated the two germline ends. The germline gives CDR1 MGHRA, CDR2 YSYEKL. DNA of the CDR3: TGCGCCAGCAGCCAAGCTTTGACAGCTAGCACAGATACGCAGTATTTT. This gives the protein CASSQALTASTDTQYF.

This rearrangement joins TRBV27 to TRBJ1-5; no reliable D call. Germline loops: CDR1 MNHEY, CDR2 SMNVEV (reference sequence). V was clipped by 4 bases and J by 6 bases, with 16 bases between them. The CDR3 is made up of 15 amino acids. DNA for the CDR3: TGTGCCAGCAGTTCACAGCTCCCCTTGGGTCAGCCCCAGCATTTT. The encoded protein is CASSSQLPLGQPQHF.

This clone has more than one count but fewer than ten. V usage is TRBV19 and J usage is TRBJ2-7, with no clear D. Germline V gene sequence: CDR1 LNHDA, CDR2 SQIVND (reference sequence). The CDR3 consists of 15 residues. Between the trimmed V and J ends, which lost 2 bases and 0 bases, there was a span of 11 bases. The DNA for the CDR3 is TGTGCCAGTAGTATAAGACCAGGTTACTCCTACGAGCAGTACTTC. This codes for CASSIRPGYSYEQYF.

This clone showed up many times. The chain has TRBV29-1 and TRBJ1-2; D perhaps matches TRBD1 (6 bases). Per germline, CDR1 SQVTM and CDR2 ANQGSEA. Trimming took off 4 bases at V and 5 bases at J, with 17 bases between the two ends. CDR3 size: 14 residues. The CDR3 bases are TGCAGCGTTGTTCAGGGGTTTTCTAGGTATGGCTACACCTTC. It yields the protein CSVVQGFSRYGYTF.

This chain links TRBV6-5 with TRBJ2-7; TRBD2 agrees at 7 bases. This CDR3 is built from 15 residues. Germline V gives CDR1 MNHEY, CDR2 SVGAGI. V shed 0 bases, J shed 4 bases, and the junction held 6 bases outside the gene matches. The CDR3 here is CASSYSIAGLYEQYF. DNA of the CDR3: TGTGCCAGCAGTTACTCAATAGCGGGTCTATACGAGCAGTACTTC.

The rearrangement uses TRBV24-1 and TRBJ2-7, with D unclear. V gave up 8 bases and J gave up 2 bases, with 15 bases separating them. Germline V gene sequence: CDR1 KGHDR, CDR2 SFDVKD. The CDR3 is made up of 14 amino acids. The CDR3 is CATNRTDTTYEQYF. In DNA, the CDR3 is TGTGCCACCAATCGAACTGACACAACCTACGAGCAGTACTTC.

The chain is built from TRBV3-1 (or the pseudogene TRBV3-2) and TRBJ2-5, with D maybe TRBD2 (6 bases). V lost 4 bases to trimming and J lost 5 bases, with 14 bases between them. Per germline, CDR1 LGHDT and CDR2 YNNKEL (reference sequence). This CDR3 comprises 14 residues. CDR3 region: CASSPGTSSETQYF. The CDR3 DNA reads TGTGCCAGCAGCCCGGGTACTAGCAGCGAGACCCAGTACTTC.

This clone was counted only a few times. The V call is TRBV12-3 or TRBV12-4, the J call TRBJ2-7; D uncertain. This CDR3 is 11 amino acids long. The V end was cut by 5 bases, the J end by 6 bases, with 8 bases between. The CDR3 loop reads CASSRALEQYF. The CDR3, as DNA: TGTGCCAGCAGTCGAGCCCTCGAGCAGTACTTC.

The rearrangement joins TRBV12-5 to TRBJ1-1, with 7 bases aligning to TRBD1. Trimming removed 3 bases from V and 1 base from J; junction bases left unmatched: 2. The CDR3 contains 14 residues. Germline CDR1 and CDR2: LGHNT and FRNRAP. CDR3 sequence (DNA): TGTGCTAGTGGTTTAGGGACAGCGAACACTGAAGCTTTCTTT. It is translated as CASGLGTANTEAFF.

This clone was recorded once. The chain recombines TRBV14 with TRBJ2-7; 7 bases line up with TRBD2. CDR1 and CDR2 from the germline V gene are SGHDN and FVKESK. This CDR3 is 11 amino acids long. J lost 10 bases, V lost 1 base, and 1 base had no gene match. The CDR3 sequence is CASSQGGRQYF. The CDR3 coding sequence is TGTGCCAGCAGCCAAGGCGGGAGACAGTACTTC.

This chain uses TRBV5-8 with TRBJ1-2; weak D call: TRBD1 (6 bases). This CDR3 spans 15 amino acids. CDR1 and CDR2 from the germline V gene are SGHTS and YDEGEE. V shed 0 bases and J shed 4 bases, with 13 bases lying between them. The CDR3 DNA follows: TGTGCCAGCAGCTTGGAAGGACAGCCCCGCTATGGCTACACCTTC. This sequence encodes CASSLEGQPRYGYTF.

The chain recombines TRBV5-1 with TRBJ1-2; 10 bases line up with TRBD1. J lost 5 bases, V lost 4 bases, and 8 bases had no gene match. Germline V CDR1 and CDR2: SGHRS, YFSETQ. There are 15 residues in the CDR3. The DNA for the CDR3 is TGCGCCAGCAGCCCAGGGACAGGGGAATATTATGGCTACACCTTC. Amino acids: CASSPGTGEYYGYTF.

In its sample, this clone was seen a few times. The chain is built from TRBV3-1 (or the pseudogene TRBV3-2) and TRBJ2-5, with 9 nucleotides matching TRBD1. The V and J ends lost 1 base and 7 bases, in that order; junction bases with no gene match: 7. Germline values: CDR1 LGHDT, CDR2 YNNKEL (reference sequence). This CDR3 is built from 15 residues. As DNA, the CDR3 is TGTGCCAGCAGCCAAGGGGGGGGACAGGGAGGGACCCAGTACTTC. Amino acid sequence: CASSQGGGQGGTQYF.

V and J are TRBV18 and TRBJ2-1; 12 positions agree with TRBD2. The CDR3 contains 16 residues. After removal of 5 bases from V and 0 bases from J, the junction contained 2 bases not matched to a gene. The germline gives CDR1 KGHSH, CDR2 LQKENI. The CDR3 here is CASSSLAGGSYNEQFF. Here the CDR3 DNA reads TGTGCCAGCTCATCACTAGCGGGAGGCTCCTACAATGAGCAGTTCTTC.

This rearrangement joins TRBV6-6 to TRBJ2-2, with D possibly matching TRBD2 (6 bases). Trimming stripped 5 bases from V and 5 bases from J, with 15 bases between. The CDR3 is 15 amino acids. Germline CDR1 is MNHNY and CDR2 is SVGAGI (reference sequence). The CDR3 coding sequence is TGTGCCAGCAGTAGGGCGGGGATGGGTACCGGGGAGCTGTTTTTT. Translated, it gives CASSRAGMGTGELFF.

This clone has only one observation. The genes are TRBV5-1 and TRBJ2-7, with a tentative D call TRBD2 (6 bases). Trimming removed 4 bases at V and 3 bases at J, with 8 bases between. CDR3 size: 12 residues. Per the germline V gene, CDR1 is SGHRS and CDR2 is YFSETQ. The CDR3, as DNA: TGCGCCAGCAGCGCGGACTACTACGAGCAGTACTTC. Translating it yields CASSADYYEQYF.

This clone was picked up one time. This chain joins TRBV7-6 and TRBJ2-6, with 10 bases lining up with TRBD1. The CDR3 consists of 20 residues. J lost 0 bases, V lost 5 bases, and 13 bases had no gene match. CDR1 is SGHVS and CDR2 is FNYEAQ in the germline V gene. The CDR3 bases are TGTGCCAGCAGCGACCCCGGGACAGGGGCTTTCTACTCTGGGGCCAACGTCCTGACTTTC. It is translated as CASSDPGTGAFYSGANVLTF.

As DNA, the CDR3 is TGTGCCAGCAGTTACTCGGCGGGGGGTACCGGGGAGCTGTTTTTT. This gives the protein CASSYSAGGTGELFF. This sequence joins TRBV6-6 and TRBJ2-2, with 8 nucleotides matching TRBD2. Germline trimming cut 0 bases from V and 5 bases from J; bases unmatched to any gene: 2. This CDR3 has 15 amino acids. CDR1 and CDR2 (germline): MNHNY, SVGAGI (reference sequence).